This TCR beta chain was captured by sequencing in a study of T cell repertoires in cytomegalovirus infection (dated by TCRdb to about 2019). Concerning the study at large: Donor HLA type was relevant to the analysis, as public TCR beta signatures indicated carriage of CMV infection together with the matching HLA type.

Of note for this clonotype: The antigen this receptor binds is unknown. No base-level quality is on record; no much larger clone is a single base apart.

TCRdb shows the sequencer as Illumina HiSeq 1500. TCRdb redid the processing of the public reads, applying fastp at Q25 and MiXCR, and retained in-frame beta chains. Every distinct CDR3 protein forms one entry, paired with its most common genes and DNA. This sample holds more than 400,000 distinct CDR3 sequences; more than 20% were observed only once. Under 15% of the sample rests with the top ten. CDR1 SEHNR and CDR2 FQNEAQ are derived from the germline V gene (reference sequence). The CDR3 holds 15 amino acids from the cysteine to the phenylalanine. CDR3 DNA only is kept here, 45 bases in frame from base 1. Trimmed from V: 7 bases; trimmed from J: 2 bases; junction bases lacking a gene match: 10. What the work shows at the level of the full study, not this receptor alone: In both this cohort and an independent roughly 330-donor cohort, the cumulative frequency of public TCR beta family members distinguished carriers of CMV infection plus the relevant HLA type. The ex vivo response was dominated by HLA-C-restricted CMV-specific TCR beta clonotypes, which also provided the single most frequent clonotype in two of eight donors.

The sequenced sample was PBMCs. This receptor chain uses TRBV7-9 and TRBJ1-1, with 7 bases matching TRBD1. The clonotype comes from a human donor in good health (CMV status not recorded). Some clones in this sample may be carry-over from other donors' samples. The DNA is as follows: TGTGCCAGCACCATCGAGGGGGCGCTTAACACTGAAGCTTTCTTT. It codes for CASTIEGALNTEAFF.